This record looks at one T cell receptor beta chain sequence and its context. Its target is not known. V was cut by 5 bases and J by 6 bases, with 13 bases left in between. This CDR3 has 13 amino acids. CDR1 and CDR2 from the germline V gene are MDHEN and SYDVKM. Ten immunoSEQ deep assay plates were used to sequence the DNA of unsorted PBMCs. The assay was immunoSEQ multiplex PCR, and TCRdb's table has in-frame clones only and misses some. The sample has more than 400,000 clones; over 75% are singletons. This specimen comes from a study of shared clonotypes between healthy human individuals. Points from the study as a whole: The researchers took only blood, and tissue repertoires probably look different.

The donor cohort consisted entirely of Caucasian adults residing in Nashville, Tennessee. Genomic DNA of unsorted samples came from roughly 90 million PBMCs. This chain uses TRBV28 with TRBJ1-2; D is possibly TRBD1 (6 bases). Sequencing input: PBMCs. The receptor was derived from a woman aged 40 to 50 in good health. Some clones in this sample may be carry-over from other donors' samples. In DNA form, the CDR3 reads TGTGCCAGCAGTAACCCTAACAGGGATGGCTACACCTTC. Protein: CASSNPNRDGYTF.